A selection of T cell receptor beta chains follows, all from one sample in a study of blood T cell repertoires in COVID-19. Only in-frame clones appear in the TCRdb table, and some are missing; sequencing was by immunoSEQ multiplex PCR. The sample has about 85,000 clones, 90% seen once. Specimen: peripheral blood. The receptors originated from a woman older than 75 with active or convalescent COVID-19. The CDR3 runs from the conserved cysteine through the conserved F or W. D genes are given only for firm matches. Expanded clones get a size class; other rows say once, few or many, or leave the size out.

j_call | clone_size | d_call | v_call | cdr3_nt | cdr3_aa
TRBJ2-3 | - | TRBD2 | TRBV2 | TGTGCCAGCAACTACGTAGCGGGAGATACGCAGTATTTT | CASNYVAGDTQYF
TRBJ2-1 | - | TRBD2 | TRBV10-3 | TGTGCCATCAGTGAGTCGATACTAGCGGATCACAATGAGCAGTTCTTC | CAISESILADHNEQFF
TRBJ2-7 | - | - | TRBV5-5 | TGTGCCAGCAGCCGTTTTCCTGCCGATCCTAGAGGATACGAGCAGTACTTC | CASSRFPADPRGYEQYF
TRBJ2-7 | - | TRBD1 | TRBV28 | TGTGCCAACCAACGGACAGGATCCTACGAGCAGTACTTC | CANQRTGSYEQYF
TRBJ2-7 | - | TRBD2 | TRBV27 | TGTGCCAGCAGGACTGGGACTAGCGGGAGCCGAGTCTACGAGCAGTACTTC | CASRTGTSGSRVYEQYF
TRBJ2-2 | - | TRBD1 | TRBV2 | TGTGCCAGCAGTGCGGACAGGGAAACCGGGGAGCTGTTTTTT | CASSADRETGELFF
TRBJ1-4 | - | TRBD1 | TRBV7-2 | TGTGCCAGCAGCTTAGTGGGGACAGGGTCGTTTGAAAAACTGTTTTTT | CASSLVGTGSFEKLFF
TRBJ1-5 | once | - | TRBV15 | TGTGCCAGGGCCAGGGACTCCAATCAGCCCCAGCATTTT | CARARDSNQPQHF
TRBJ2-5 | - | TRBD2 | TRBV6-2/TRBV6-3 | TGTGCCAGCAGTTACTTCACGGGAGGGGTGCAAGAGACCCAGTACTTC | CASSYFTGGVQETQYF
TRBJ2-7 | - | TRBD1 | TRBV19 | TGTGCCAGTAGTCCGACACAGGGGCTCGGCGAGCAGTACTTC | CASSPTQGLGEQYF
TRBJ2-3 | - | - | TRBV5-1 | TGCGCCAGCAGCTTGGATCGTACGCAGTATTTT | CASSLDRTQYF
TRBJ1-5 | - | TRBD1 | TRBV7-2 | TGTGCCAGCAGCTTAGTGGGGACAGGGGATGTAAACAATCAGCCCCAGCATTTT | CASSLVGTGDVNNQPQHF
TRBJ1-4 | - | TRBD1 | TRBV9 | TGTGCCAGCAGCCCAGAGGGACAGTCGTGGGAAAAACTGTTTTTT | CASSPEGQSWEKLFF
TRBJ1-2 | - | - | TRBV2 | TGTGCCAGCAGTCCCGCGGGACGGATAGATGGCTACACCTTC | CASSPAGRIDGYTF
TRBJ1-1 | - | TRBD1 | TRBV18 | TGTGCCAGCTCACCACTCGGACAGGGGACTGAAGCTTTCTTT | CASSPLGQGTEAFF
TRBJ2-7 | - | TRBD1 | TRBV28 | TGTGCCAGCAGACCGGGACAGGGAGGCCTCTACGAGCAGTACTTC | CASRPGQGGLYEQYF
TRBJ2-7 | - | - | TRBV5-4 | TGTGCCAGCAGTCAGGGATCTGTTTCCTCCTACGAGCAGTACTTC | CASSQGSVSSYEQYF
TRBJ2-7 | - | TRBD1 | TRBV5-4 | TGTGCCAGCAGCCCCGACAGGGGGGCCTACGAGCAGTACTTC | CASSPDRGAYEQYF
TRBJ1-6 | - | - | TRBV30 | TGTGCCTGGAGTGTACTTGGTTCACCCCTCCACTTT | CAWSVLGSPLHF
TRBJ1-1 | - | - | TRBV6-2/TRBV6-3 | TGTGCCAGCAGTTACTCCCTCTTGAACACTGAAGCTTTCTTT | CASSYSLLNTEAFF
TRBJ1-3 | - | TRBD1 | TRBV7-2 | TGTGCCAGCAGCTTCACGACAGGGTATGGAAACACCATATATTTT | CASSFTTGYGNTIYF
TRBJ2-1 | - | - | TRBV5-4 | TGTGCCAGCAGCCGACAGGGAGGCTCCTACAATGAGCAGTTCTTC | CASSRQGGSYNEQFF